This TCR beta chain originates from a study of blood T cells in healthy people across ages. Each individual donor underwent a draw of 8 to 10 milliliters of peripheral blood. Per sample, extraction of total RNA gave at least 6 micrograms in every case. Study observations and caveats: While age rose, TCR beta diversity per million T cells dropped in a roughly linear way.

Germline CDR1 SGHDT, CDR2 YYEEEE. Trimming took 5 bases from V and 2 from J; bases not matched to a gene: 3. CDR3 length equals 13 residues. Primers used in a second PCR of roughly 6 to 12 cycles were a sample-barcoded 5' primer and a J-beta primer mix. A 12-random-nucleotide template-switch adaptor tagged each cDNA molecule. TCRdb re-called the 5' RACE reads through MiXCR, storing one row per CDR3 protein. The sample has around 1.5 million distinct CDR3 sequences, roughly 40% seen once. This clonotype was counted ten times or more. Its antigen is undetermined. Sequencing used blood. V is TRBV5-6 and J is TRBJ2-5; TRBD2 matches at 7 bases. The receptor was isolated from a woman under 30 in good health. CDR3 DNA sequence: TGTGCCAGCAGGGGGACTACTCAAGAGACCCAGTACTTC. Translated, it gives CASRGTTQETQYF.